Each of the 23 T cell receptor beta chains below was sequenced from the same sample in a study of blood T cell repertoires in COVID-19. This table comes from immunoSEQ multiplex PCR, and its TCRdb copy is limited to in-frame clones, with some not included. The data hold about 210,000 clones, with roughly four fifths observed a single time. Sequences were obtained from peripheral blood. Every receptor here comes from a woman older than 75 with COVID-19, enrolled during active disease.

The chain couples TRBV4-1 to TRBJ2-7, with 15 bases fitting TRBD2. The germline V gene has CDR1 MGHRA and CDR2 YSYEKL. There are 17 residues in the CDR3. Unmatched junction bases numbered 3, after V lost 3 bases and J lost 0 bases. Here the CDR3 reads CASSQGLAGGNSYEQYF. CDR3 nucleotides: TGCGCCAGCAGCCAGGGACTAGCGGGAGGTAACTCCTACGAGCAGTACTTC.

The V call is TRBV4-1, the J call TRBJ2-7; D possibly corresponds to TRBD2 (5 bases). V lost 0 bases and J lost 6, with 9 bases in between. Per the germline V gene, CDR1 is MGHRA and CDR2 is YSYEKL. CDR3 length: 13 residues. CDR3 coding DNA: TGCGCCAGCAGCCAAGATAGGCGGGCCGAGCAGTACTTC. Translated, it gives CASSQDRRAEQYF.

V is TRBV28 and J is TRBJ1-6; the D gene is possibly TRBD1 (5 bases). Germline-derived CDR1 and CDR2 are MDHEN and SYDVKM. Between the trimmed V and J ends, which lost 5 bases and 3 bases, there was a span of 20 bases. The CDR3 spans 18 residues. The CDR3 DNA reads TGTGCCAGCAGTCAGCCCAGAGGCAGGGTCCGCTATAATTCACCCCTCCACTTT. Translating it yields CASSQPRGRVRYNSPLHF.

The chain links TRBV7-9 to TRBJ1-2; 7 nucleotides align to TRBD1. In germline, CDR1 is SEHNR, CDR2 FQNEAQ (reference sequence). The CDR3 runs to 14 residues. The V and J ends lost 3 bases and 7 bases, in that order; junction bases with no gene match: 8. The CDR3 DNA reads TGTGCCAGCAGCTTCCCGACAGGGAATAGTGGCTACACCTTC. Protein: CASSFPTGNSGYTF.

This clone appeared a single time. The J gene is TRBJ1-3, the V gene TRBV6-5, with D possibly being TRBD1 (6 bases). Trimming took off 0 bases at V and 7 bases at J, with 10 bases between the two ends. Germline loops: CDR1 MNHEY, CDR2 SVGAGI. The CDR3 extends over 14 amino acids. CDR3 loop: CASSYSGQGNTIYF. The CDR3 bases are TGTGCCAGCAGTTACTCCGGGCAGGGGAACACCATATATTTT.

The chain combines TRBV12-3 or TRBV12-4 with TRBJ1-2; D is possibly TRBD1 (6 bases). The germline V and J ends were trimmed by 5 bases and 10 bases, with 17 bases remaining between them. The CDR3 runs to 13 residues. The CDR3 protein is CASSAGQGLFYTF. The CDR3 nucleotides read TGTGCCAGCAGTGCCGGCCAGGGGCTATTCTACACCTTC.

The CDR3 bases are TGTGCCAGCAGCCAAGTAGATAAGAACACTGAAGCTTTCTTT. It encodes CASSQVDKNTEAFF. The chain recombines TRBV3-1 (or the pseudogene TRBV3-2) with TRBJ1-1; no clear D gene. The V gene's germline CDR1 is LGHDT and CDR2 YNNKEL (reference sequence). The V end lost 1 base, the J end lost 1 base, and 7 bases lay between the germline ends. This CDR3 contains 14 residues.

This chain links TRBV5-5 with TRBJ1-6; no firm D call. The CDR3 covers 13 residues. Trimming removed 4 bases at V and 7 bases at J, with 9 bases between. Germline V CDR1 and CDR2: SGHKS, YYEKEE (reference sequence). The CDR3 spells CASSPPRNSPLHF. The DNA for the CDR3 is TGTGCCAGCAGCCCACCCCGGAATTCACCCCTCCACTTT. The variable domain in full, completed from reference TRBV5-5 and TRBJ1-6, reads DAGVTQSPTHLIKTRGQQVTLRCSPISGHKSVSWYQQVLGQGPQFIFQYYEKEERGRGNFPDRFSARQFPNYSSELNVNALLLGDSALYLCASSPPRNSPLHFGNGTRLTVT.

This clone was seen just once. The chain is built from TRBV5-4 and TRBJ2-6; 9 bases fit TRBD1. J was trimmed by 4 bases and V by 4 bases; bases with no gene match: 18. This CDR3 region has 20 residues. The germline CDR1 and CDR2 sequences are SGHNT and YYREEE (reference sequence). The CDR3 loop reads CASSGGDRGYATGGANVLTF. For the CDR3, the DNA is TGTGCCAGCAGCGGAGGTGACAGGGGGTACGCCACGGGAGGGGCCAACGTCCTGACTTTC.

CDR3 residues: CASSLVGEGSYEQYF. DNA of the CDR3: TGCGCCAGCAGCTTGGTAGGGGAAGGGTCCTACGAGCAGTACTTC. The chain links TRBV5-1 to TRBJ2-7; D possibly corresponds to TRBD1 (5 bases). With 0 bases removed from V and 1 base from J, the gap between germline ends came to 11 bases. CDR3 length: 15 residues. Germline CDR1 is SGHRS and CDR2 is YFSETQ.

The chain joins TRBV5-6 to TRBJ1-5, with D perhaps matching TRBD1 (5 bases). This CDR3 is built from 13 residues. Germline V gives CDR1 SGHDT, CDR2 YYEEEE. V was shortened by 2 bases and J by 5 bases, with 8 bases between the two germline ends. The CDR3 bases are TGTGCCAGCAGCTTCTGGGGGGATCAGCCCCAGCATTTT. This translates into CASSFWGDQPQHF.

The CDR3 reads CATGQGQADTQYF. The CDR3 nucleotides read TGTGCCACCGGACAGGGGCAGGCAGATACGCAGTATTTT. The rearrangement uses TRBV24-1 and TRBJ2-3; 9 positions agree with TRBD1. There are 13 residues in the CDR3. Germline CDR1 KGHDR, CDR2 SFDVKD. Trimming removed 9 bases from V and 4 bases from J; junction bases left unmatched: 4.

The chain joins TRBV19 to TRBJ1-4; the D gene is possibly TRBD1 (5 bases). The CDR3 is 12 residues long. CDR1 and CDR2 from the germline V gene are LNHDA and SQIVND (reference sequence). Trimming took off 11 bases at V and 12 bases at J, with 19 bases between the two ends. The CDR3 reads CASGRTPRELFF. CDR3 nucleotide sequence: TGTGCCTCAGGGAGGACACCCAGGGAACTGTTTTTT.

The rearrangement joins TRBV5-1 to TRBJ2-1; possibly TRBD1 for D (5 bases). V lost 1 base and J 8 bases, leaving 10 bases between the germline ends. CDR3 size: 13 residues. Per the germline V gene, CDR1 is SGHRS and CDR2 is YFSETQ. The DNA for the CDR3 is TGCGCCAGCAGCTTGCAGGGCAGGGATGAGCAGTTCTTC. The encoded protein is CASSLQGRDEQFF. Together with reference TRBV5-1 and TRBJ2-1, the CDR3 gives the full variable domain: KAGVTQTPRYLIKTRGQQVTLSCSPISGHRSVSWYQQTPGQGLQFLFEYFSETQRNKGNFPGRFSGRQFSNSRSEMNVSTLELGDSALYLCASSLQGRDEQFFGPGTRLTVL.

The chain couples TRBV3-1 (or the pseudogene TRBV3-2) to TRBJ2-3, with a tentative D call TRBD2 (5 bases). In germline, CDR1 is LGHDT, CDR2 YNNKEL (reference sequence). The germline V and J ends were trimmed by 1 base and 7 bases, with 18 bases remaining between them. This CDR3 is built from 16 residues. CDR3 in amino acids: CASSQAKTTLMYTQYF. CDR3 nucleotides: TGTGCCAGCAGCCAAGCTAAGACTACCCTGATGTATACGCAGTATTTT.

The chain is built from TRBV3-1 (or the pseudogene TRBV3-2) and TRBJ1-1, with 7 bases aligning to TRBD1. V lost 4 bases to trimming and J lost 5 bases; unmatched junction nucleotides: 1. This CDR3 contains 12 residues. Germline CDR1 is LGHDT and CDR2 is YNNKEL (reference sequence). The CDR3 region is CASSLTGTEAFF. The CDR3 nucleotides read TGTGCCAGCAGCCTGACAGGGACTGAAGCTTTCTTT.

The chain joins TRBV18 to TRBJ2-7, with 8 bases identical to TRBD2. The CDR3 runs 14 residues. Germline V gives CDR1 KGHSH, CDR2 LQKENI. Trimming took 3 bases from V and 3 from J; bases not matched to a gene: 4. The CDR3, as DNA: TGTGCCAGCTCACCCGATAGCGGGAACTACGAGCAGTACTTC. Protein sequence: CASSPDSGNYEQYF. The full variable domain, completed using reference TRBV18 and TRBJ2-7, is NAGVMQNPRHLVRRRGQEARLRCSPMKGHSHVYWYRQLPEEGLKFMVYLQKENIIDESGMPKERFSAEFPKEGPSILRIQQVVRGDSAAYFCASSPDSGNYEQYFGPGTRLTVT.

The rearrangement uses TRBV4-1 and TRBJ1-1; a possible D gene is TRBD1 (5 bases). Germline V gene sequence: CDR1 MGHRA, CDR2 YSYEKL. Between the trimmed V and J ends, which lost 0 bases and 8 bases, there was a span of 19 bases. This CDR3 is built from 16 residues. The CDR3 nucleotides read TGCGCCAGCAGCCAAGATCAGGGACGGGGACTTGGGGAAGCTTTCTTT. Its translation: CASSQDQGRGLGEAFF.

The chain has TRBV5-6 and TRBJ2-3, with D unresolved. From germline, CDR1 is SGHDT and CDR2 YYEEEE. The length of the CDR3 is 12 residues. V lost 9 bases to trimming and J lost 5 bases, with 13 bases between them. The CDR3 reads CATPRLRDTQYF. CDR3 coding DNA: TGTGCCACCCCCCGCCTGAGAGATACGCAGTATTTT.

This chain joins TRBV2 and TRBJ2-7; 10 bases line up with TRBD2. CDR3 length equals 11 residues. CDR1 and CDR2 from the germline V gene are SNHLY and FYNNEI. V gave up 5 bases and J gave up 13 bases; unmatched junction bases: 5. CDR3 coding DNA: TGTGCCAGCAGTCGGACTAGCGGCGCCTACTTC. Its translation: CASSRTSGAYF.

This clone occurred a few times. DNA for the CDR3: TGTGCCAGCAGTTTGAGCTCTGGGGCCAACGTCCTGACTTTC. Translation gives CASSLSSGANVLTF. This chain connects TRBV27 to TRBJ2-6; D gene uncertain. Trimming cost V 3 bases and J 0 bases, with 3 bases left between them. Germline V lookup: CDR1 MNHEY, CDR2 SMNVEV (reference sequence). This CDR3 contains 14 residues.

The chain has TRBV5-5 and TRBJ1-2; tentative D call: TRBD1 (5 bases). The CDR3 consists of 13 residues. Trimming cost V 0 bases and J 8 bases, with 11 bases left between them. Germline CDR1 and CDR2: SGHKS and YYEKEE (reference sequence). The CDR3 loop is CASSLVGEGGYTF. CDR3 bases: TGTGCCAGCAGCTTGGTGGGGGAGGGCGGCTACACCTTC.

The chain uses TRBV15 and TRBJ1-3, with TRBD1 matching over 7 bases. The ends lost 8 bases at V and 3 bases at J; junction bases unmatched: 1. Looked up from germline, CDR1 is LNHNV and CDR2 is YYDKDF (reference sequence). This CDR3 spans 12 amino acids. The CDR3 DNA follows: TGTGCCACCCAGGGGGTTGGAAACACCATATATTTT. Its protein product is CATQGVGNTIYF.